Listed here are 9 T cell receptor beta chains from one sample, sequenced in a study of cytomegalovirus exposure and HLA in healthy donors. Vbeta (60) and Jbeta (13) primers were used in the PCR. Sequencing was performed with immunoSEQ multiplex PCR; in TCRdb, only in-frame clones are kept and a portion is missing. The table includes 75,000 to 85,000 clones, 60% to 85% detected once. The specimen was PBMCs. These receptor sequences come from a male donor in good health and CMV-seronegative.

Only a few counts were recorded for this clone. The CDR3 DNA reads TGTGCCAGCAGCTTGGGTATTGAGACCCAGTACTTC. This codes for CASSLGIETQYF. The chain combines TRBV5-6 with TRBJ2-5; D not resolved. The CDR3 covers 12 residues. With 0 bases removed from V and 5 bases from J, the gap between germline ends came to 5 bases. CDR1 and CDR2 (germline): SGHDT, YYEEEE.

This clone showed up just once. The V and J genes are TRBV9 and TRBJ2-1; 10 bases match TRBD1. Germline V gene data show CDR1 as SGDLS and CDR2 as YYNGEE. Trimming cost V 3 bases and J 4 bases; bases outside gene matches: 4. This CDR3 has 15 residues. CDR3 in DNA: TGTGCCAGCAGCGAGGGACAGGGGATATACAATGAGCAGTTCTTC. Encoded protein: CASSEGQGIYNEQFF.

The V and J genes are TRBV14 and TRBJ2-3, with D perhaps matching TRBD2 (5 bases). Trimming pared 4 bases from V and 6 bases from J, leaving 11 bases between. Germline lookup yields CDR1 SGHDN and CDR2 FVKESK. The CDR3 has 13 amino acids. This CDR3 is CASSPGRGDTQYF. The CDR3 DNA is TGTGCCAGCAGCCCCGGGCGAGGGGATACGCAGTATTTT.

Details on this clone: The same CDR3 can be traced to other DNA sequences in this sample. V is TRBV4-1 and J is TRBJ2-3, with 12 bases matching TRBD2. In germline, CDR1 is MGHRA, CDR2 YSYEKL. CDR3 size: 20 residues. J gave up 2 bases and V 3 bases, and 15 bases lay outside the gene matches. In DNA form, the CDR3 reads TGCGCCAGCAGCCAGACCCCTTATACTAGCGGGAGGAAACTCACAGATACGCAGTATTTT. It specifies CASSQTPYTSGRKLTDTQYF.

V and J are TRBV6-4 and TRBJ1-2, with D maybe TRBD1 (5 bases). Trimming took 0 bases from V and 2 from J, leaving 10 bases between them. Germline-derived CDR1 and CDR2 are MRHNA and SNTAGT. This CDR3 contains 15 residues. In nucleotides, the CDR3 is TGTGCCAGCAGTGACTCGGCGAAGGGGAACTATGGCTACACCTTC. The encoded protein is CASSDSAKGNYGYTF.

The chain combines TRBV20-1 with TRBJ1-2; 9 nucleotides agree with TRBD1. CDR3 length: 11 amino acids. Looked up from germline, CDR1 is DFQATT and CDR2 is SNEGSKA (reference sequence). V dropped 6 bases and J dropped 8; count of bases not matched to a gene: 4. This chain's CDR3 is CSAKTGGGYTF. CDR3 in DNA: TGCAGTGCAAAGACAGGGGGAGGCTACACCTTC.

The chain has TRBV5-1 and TRBJ2-1; 12 bases map to TRBD1. CDR1 is SGHRS and CDR2 is YFSETQ in the germline V gene. This CDR3 is 19 amino acids long. V was pared by 4 bases and J by 3 bases, with 14 bases of the junction left unmatched. Written as DNA, the CDR3 is TGCGCCAGCAGCGCGGGGGACAGGGGGCCTGAAATATTCTACAATGAGCAGTTCTTC. It translates to CASSAGDRGPEIFYNEQFF.

The chain has TRBV19 and TRBJ1-4; 7 positions match TRBD1. There are 13 residues in the CDR3. The ends lost 7 bases at V and 10 bases at J; junction bases unmatched: 9. Germline-derived CDR1 and CDR2 are LNHDA and SQIVND (reference sequence). Here the CDR3 DNA reads TGTGCCAGTACCAGACAGGGAGAGGGAAAACTGTTTTTT. Translated: CASTRQGEGKLFF. The variable domain in full, with the rest retrieved from reference TRBV19 and TRBJ1-4, is DGGITQSPKYLFRKEGQNVTLSCEQNLNHDAMYWYRQDPGQGLRLIYYSQIVNDFQKGDIAEGYSVSREKKESFPLTVTSAQKNPTAFYLCASTRQGEGKLFFGSGTQLSVL.

The V gene is TRBV5-5, the J gene TRBJ1-2, with D tentatively TRBD1 (5 bases). The CDR3 is 13 residues long. Trimming pared 3 bases from V and 2 bases from J, leaving 8 bases between. Germline CDR1 is SGHKS and CDR2 is YYEKEE (reference sequence). CDR3 amino acids: CASSSRANYGYTF. CDR3 sequence (DNA): TGTGCCAGCAGCTCCAGGGCGAACTATGGCTACACCTTC. The full variable domain, its missing parts supplied by reference TRBV5-5 and TRBJ1-2, is DAGVTQSPTHLIKTRGQQVTLRCSPISGHKSVSWYQQVLGQGPQFIFQYYEKEERGRGNFPDRFSARQFPNYSSELNVNALLLGDSALYLCASSSRANYGYTFGSGTRLTVV.